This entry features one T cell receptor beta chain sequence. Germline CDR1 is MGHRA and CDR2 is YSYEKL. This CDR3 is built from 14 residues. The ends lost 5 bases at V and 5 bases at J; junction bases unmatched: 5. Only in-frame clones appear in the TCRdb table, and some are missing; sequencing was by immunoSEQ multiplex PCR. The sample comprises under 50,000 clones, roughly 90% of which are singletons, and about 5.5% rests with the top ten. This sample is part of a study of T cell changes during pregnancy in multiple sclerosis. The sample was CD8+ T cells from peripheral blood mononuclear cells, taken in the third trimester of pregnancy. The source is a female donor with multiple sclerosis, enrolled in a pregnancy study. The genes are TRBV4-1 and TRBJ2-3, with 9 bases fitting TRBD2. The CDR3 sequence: CASSGTSTRDTQYF. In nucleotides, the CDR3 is TGCGCCAGCAGCGGGACTAGCACAAGAGATACGCAGTATTTT.